These 27 T cell receptor beta chains originate from one sample sequenced in a study of T cell responses to AZD1222 COVID-19 vaccine. The method was immunoSEQ multiplex PCR; TCRdb's version includes in-frame clones alone and lacks a portion of them. The repertoire holds about 130,000 clones, 70% to 90% seen once, with over 8% in the top ten. The sequencing here drew on peripheral blood, taken 28 days after the second AZD1222 dose. Receptors were obtained from an adult who received the AZD1222 COVID-19 vaccine.

This clone has just one count. J is TRBJ1-4 and V is TRBV29-1; D possibly corresponds to TRBD1 (6 bases). This CDR3 contains 14 residues. The ends were cut back, 6 bases at V and 5 bases at J, with 16 bases in the middle. Germline V gene sequence: CDR1 SQVTM, CDR2 ANQGSEA. CDR3 in amino acids: CSVAPGHFNEKLFF. The CDR3 nucleotides read TGCAGCGTAGCGCCGGGACATTTCAATGAAAAACTGTTTTTT.

The genes are TRBV7-6 and TRBJ2-2; TRBD2 aligns across 10 bases. The CDR3 consists of 20 residues. V lost 2 bases and J lost 6; bases outside the gene matches: 18. Germline CDR1 reads SGHVS; CDR2 reads FNYEAQ. The CDR3 region has the DNA TGTGCCAGCAGCTTAAAGGGGAGCTGGTCAGCGGGGGGGCCCGCCGGGGAGCTGTTTTTT. It codes for CASSLKGSWSAGGPAGELFF. The full variable domain, rest sourced from reference TRBV7-6 and TRBJ2-2, is GAGVSQSPRYKVTKRGQDVALRCDPISGHVSLYWYRQALGQGPEFLTYFNYEAQQDKSGLPNDRFSAERPEGSISTLTIQRTEQRDSAMYRCASSLKGSWSAGGPAGELFFGEGSRLTVL.

The chain employs TRBV3-1 (or the pseudogene TRBV3-2) and TRBJ1-6; no definite D call. The V and J ends lost 5 bases and 5 bases respectively, with 13 bases between them. Germline CDR1 LGHDT, CDR2 YNNKEL (reference sequence). The length of the CDR3 is 15 residues. CDR3 nucleotides: TGTGCCAGCAGCGTCGTTCTACATCATAATTCACCCCTCCACTTT. Translation gives CASSVVLHHNSPLHF.

The chain is built from TRBV7-8 and TRBJ2-3, with D perhaps TRBD1 (6 bases). Trimming pared 3 bases from V and 0 bases from J, leaving 10 bases between. Germline values: CDR1 SGHVS, CDR2 FQNEAQ. The CDR3 has 15 residues. The CDR3 loop reads CASSFRGPSTDTQYF. CDR3 nucleotide sequence: TGTGCCAGCAGCTTCAGGGGTCCTAGCACAGATACGCAGTATTTT. Full variable domain (remainder filled in from reference TRBV7-8 and TRBJ2-3): GAGVSQSPRYKVAKRGQDVALRCDPISGHVSLFWYQQALGQGPEFLTYFQNEAQLDKSGLPSDRFFAERPEGSVSTLKIQRTQQEDSAVYLCASSFRGPSTDTQYFGPGTRLTVL.

The chain couples TRBV11-2 to TRBJ1-2; no firm D call. CDR3 length equals 14 residues. V gave up 4 bases and J gave up 8 bases, with 17 bases separating them. Germline CDR1 is SGHAT and CDR2 is FQNNGV. The CDR3 DNA sequence: TGTGCCAGCAGCTCCGACGTTATGAGGTGGGGCTACACCTTC. Residues: CASSSDVMRWGYTF. Using reference TRBV11-2 and TRBJ1-2 for the parts outside the CDR3, the full variable domain is EAGVAQSPRYKIIEKRQSVAFWCNPISGHATLYWYQQILGQGPKLLIQFQNNGVVDDSQLPKDRFSAERLKGVDSTLKIQPAKLEDSAVYLCASSSDVMRWGYTFGSGTRLTVV.

For the CDR3, the DNA is TGCAGTGCTAGTAGGGTACCCCAGGGGGTGACGGAAGCTTTCTTT. This translates into CSASRVPQGVTEAFF. The chain uses TRBV20-1 and TRBJ1-1; TRBD1 matches at 7 bases. V was clipped by 3 bases and J by 8 bases; unmatched bases: 15. From germline, CDR1 is DFQATT and CDR2 SNEGSKA (reference sequence). The CDR3 has 15 residues.

The chain links TRBV7-9 to TRBJ1-4; D might be TRBD1 (5 bases). V was clipped by 5 bases and J by 7 bases, with 17 bases between them. Germline lookup yields CDR1 SEHNR and CDR2 FQNEAQ (reference sequence). This CDR3 has 15 residues. CDR3 bases: TGTGCCAGCAGCAAGGCCTCCGGGACGGGTGAAAAACTGTTTTTT. As protein: CASSKASGTGEKLFF.

The chain uses TRBV6-1 and TRBJ1-5; D is ambiguous. The CDR3 has 13 amino acids. CDR1 is MNHNS, CDR2 SASEGT, per germline. V lost 3 bases, J lost 8 bases, and 11 bases lay in between. CDR3 loop: CASSDVFSEPQHF. The CDR3, as DNA: TGTGCCAGCAGTGACGTGTTTTCGGAGCCCCAGCATTTT.

The V gene is TRBV12-5, the J gene TRBJ1-6; TRBD1 agrees at 8 bases. V shed 5 bases and J 4 bases; nucleotides not matched to a gene: 13. Germline V lookup: CDR1 LGHNT, CDR2 FRNRAP. This CDR3 is built from 18 residues. In nucleotides, the CDR3 is TGTGCTAGTGGTGATAACGGACAGGGAGGATTTTATAATTCACCCCTCCACTTT. It specifies CASGDNGQGGFYNSPLHF.

The chain is built from TRBV30 and TRBJ1-5; D might be TRBD1 (6 bases). Germline CDR1 is GTSNPN and CDR2 is SVGIG (reference sequence). V was shortened by 2 bases and J by 4 bases, with 9 bases between the two germline ends. This CDR3 is 13 amino acids long. The chain's CDR3 is CAWSNQGNQPQHF. The DNA of the CDR3 is TGTGCCTGGAGTAACCAGGGGAATCAGCCCCAGCATTTT.

This clone was observed a single time. The rearrangement links TRBV5-5 to TRBJ1-1; D not resolved. This CDR3 spans 14 amino acids. Trimming left V 4 bases short and J 4 bases short, with 14 bases between. Germline assignment: CDR1 SGHKS and CDR2 YYEKEE (reference sequence). The CDR3 region has the DNA TGTGCCAGCAGCCGGACCTACGGGAGCACTGAAGCTTTCTTT. This encodes CASSRTYGSTEAFF. The full variable domain, rest sourced from reference TRBV5-5 and TRBJ1-1, is DAGVTQSPTHLIKTRGQQVTLRCSPISGHKSVSWYQQVLGQGPQFIFQYYEKEERGRGNFPDRFSARQFPNYSSELNVNALLLGDSALYLCASSRTYGSTEAFFGQGTRLTVV.

The chain recombines TRBV10-1 with TRBJ1-2, with a weak D call TRBD1 (5 bases). The CDR3 sequence is 13 residues long. V was clipped by 6 bases and J by 2 bases, with 10 bases between them. Germline V CDR1 and CDR2: WNHNN, SYGVQD (reference sequence). CDR3 coding DNA: TGCGCCAGCAGCCAGGGATTCAACTATGGCTACACCTTC. It specifies CASSQGFNYGYTF.

The gene calls are TRBV5-1 and TRBJ1-1; D possibly corresponds to TRBD1 (6 bases). V lost 2 bases to trimming and J lost 0 bases, with 17 bases between them. Germline loops: CDR1 SGHRS, CDR2 YFSETQ. The CDR3 covers 17 residues. CDR3 nucleotide sequence: TGCGCCAGCAGCTTAATTCGGCAGGGGACCATGAACACTGAAGCTTTCTTT. It specifies CASSLIRQGTMNTEAFF.

The chain is built from TRBV5-1 and TRBJ2-7; the D gene is possibly TRBD2 (5 bases). This CDR3 is 16 amino acids long. The germline gives CDR1 SGHRS, CDR2 YFSETQ. V lost 0 bases, J lost 0 bases, and 13 bases lay in between. The CDR3 nucleotides read TGCGCCAGCAGCTTGGGAGGAGGCGGCAGCTCCTACGAGCAGTACTTC. It translates to CASSLGGGGSSYEQYF.

This clone appeared a few times. The V gene is TRBV2, the J gene TRBJ1-1; the D is unclear. This CDR3 is built from 13 residues. Germline-derived CDR1 and CDR2 are SNHLY and FYNNEI. Trimming took 8 bases from V and 5 from J, leaving 15 bases between them. The CDR3 reads CASQSQMRTEAFF. The CDR3, as DNA: TGTGCCAGCCAATCTCAAATGAGGACTGAAGCTTTCTTT.

The chain joins TRBV11-2 to TRBJ1-6; a weak D match, TRBD1 (6 bases). CDR1 SGHAT and CDR2 FQNNGV come from the germline V gene. Trimming stripped 0 bases from V and 7 bases from J, with 13 bases between. This CDR3 comprises 16 residues. The CDR3 sequence is CASSLEADRRNSPLHF. The CDR3, as DNA: TGTGCCAGCAGCTTAGAAGCTGACAGGAGGAATTCACCCCTCCACTTT.

The chain recombines TRBV4-2 with TRBJ1-6; weak D call: TRBD1 (6 bases). This CDR3 has 16 amino acids. The ends were cut back, 0 bases at V and 7 bases at J, with 13 bases in the middle. Germline CDR1 is LGHNA and CDR2 is YNFKEQ. In DNA form, the CDR3 reads TGTGCCAGCAGCCAAGAACAGGGTGCTTGGAATTCACCCCTCCACTTT. Protein: CASSQEQGAWNSPLHF.

As concerns this clone: One end of the junction varies from germline; a read error may be responsible. The chain recombines TRBV7-9 with TRBJ1-6; no clear D. The germline gives CDR1 SEHNR, CDR2 FQNEAQ (reference sequence). The length of the CDR3 is 12 residues. DNA for the CDR3: TGTGCCAGCAGCCTAGCTTCAACTCCTCTCCACTTT. It codes for CASSLASTPLHF.

The V gene is TRBV30, the J gene TRBJ2-1; TRBD2 matches at 10 bases. Germline V gives CDR1 GTSNPN, CDR2 SVGIG (reference sequence). Germline trimming cut 2 bases from V and 12 bases from J; bases unmatched to any gene: 4. The CDR3 spans 12 residues. The DNA for the CDR3 is TGTGCCTGGAGTTCGAGCGGGGGGGCGCAGTTCTTC. This sequence encodes CAWSSSGGAQFF.

The rearrangement links TRBV3-1 (or the pseudogene TRBV3-2) to TRBJ1-1, with 8 bases matching TRBD1. With V trimmed by 1 base and J by 5 bases, 6 bases remained unmatched. The CDR3 length is 15 residues. Germline lookup yields CDR1 LGHDT and CDR2 YNNKEL (reference sequence). The chain's CDR3 is CASSQAGTGGTEAFF. The CDR3 region has the DNA TGTGCCAGCAGCCAAGCCGGGACAGGTGGAACTGAAGCTTTCTTT.

V usage is TRBV15 and J usage is TRBJ1-2; a weak D match, TRBD1 (5 bases). The CDR3 length is 13 residues. Trimming stripped 0 bases from V and 4 bases from J, with 6 bases between. Germline CDR1 and CDR2: LNHNV and YYDKDF (reference sequence). CDR3 in amino acids: CATSRETAYGYTF. CDR3 nucleotides: TGTGCCACCAGCAGAGAGACAGCCTATGGCTACACCTTC.

The chain joins TRBV12-3 or TRBV12-4 to TRBJ1-3; D not resolved. Trimming cost V 7 bases and J 0 bases, with 7 bases left between them. The CDR3 consists of 13 residues. The CDR3 reads CASTTSSGNTIYF. CDR3 sequence (DNA): TGTGCCAGCACTACGAGCTCTGGAAACACCATATATTTT.

The chain couples TRBV18 to TRBJ1-1, with D unresolved. V lost 4 bases and J lost 0, with 12 bases in between. Germline V gives CDR1 KGHSH, CDR2 LQKENI. The CDR3 length is 15 residues. CDR3 sequence reads: CASSQIPVMNTEAFF. DNA of the CDR3: TGTGCCAGCTCACAGATTCCCGTTATGAACACTGAAGCTTTCTTT.

The chain is built from TRBV30 and TRBJ1-4, with unresolved D. The CDR3 is 12 residues long. V lost 4 bases and J 3 bases, leaving 6 bases between the germline ends. The germline gives CDR1 GTSNPN, CDR2 SVGIG (reference sequence). CDR3 sequence reads: CAWTGANEKLFF. CDR3 DNA sequence: TGTGCCTGGACAGGCGCTAATGAAAAACTGTTTTTT.

This clone has only a few counts. This chain connects TRBV7-3 to TRBJ1-1, with a weak D call TRBD1 (5 bases). The CDR3 extends over 14 amino acids. The V end was cut by 7 bases, the J end by 4 bases, with 16 bases between. Per germline, CDR1 SGHTA and CDR2 FQGTGA. This chain's CDR3 is CASNLGPGGTEAFF. In nucleotides, the CDR3 is TGTGCCAGCAATCTAGGTCCGGGGGGCACTGAAGCTTTCTTT.

The rearrangement joins TRBV19 to TRBJ2-5; no reliable D call. CDR1 and CDR2 (germline): LNHDA, SQIVND (reference sequence). Trimming cost V 3 bases and J 5 bases, with 10 bases left between them. The CDR3 has 13 residues. The CDR3: CASSIGLRETQYF. The CDR3 region has the DNA TGTGCCAGTAGTATTGGGTTACGGGAGACCCAGTACTTC.

This clone was counted once. The chain joins TRBV6-6 to TRBJ2-7, with a possible D match to TRBD2 (6 bases). The CDR3 has 16 amino acids. V lost 7 bases and J lost 0, with 19 bases in between. Germline assignment: CDR1 MNHNY and CDR2 SVGAGI (reference sequence). The CDR3 DNA reads TGTGCCAGCAACCGTGGGGGGACCTCTAGCTCCTACGAGCAGTACTTC. This encodes CASNRGGTSSSYEQYF.